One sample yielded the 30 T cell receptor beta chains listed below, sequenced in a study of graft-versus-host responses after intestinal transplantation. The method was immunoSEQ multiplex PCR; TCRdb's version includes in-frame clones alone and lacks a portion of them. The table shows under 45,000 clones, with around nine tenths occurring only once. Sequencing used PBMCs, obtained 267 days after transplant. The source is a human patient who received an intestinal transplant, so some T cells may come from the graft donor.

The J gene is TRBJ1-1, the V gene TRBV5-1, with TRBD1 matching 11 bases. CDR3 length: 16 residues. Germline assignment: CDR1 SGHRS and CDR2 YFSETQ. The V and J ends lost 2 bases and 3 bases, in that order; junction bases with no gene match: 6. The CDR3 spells CASSFGTGGLHTEAFF. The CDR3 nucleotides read TGCGCCAGCAGCTTTGGGACAGGGGGGTTACACACTGAAGCTTTCTTT.

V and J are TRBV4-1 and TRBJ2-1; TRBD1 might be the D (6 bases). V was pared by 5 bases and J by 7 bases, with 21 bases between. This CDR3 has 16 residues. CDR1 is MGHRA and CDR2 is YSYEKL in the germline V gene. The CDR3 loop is CASSLYRSGVLNEQFF. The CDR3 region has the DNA TGCGCCAGCAGCTTATATAGGTCAGGGGTGTTGAATGAGCAGTTCTTC.

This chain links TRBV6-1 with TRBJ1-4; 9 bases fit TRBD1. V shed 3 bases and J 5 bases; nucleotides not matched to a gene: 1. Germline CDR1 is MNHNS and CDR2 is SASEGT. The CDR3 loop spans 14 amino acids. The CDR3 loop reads CASSETGGNEKLFF. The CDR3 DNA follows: TGTGCCAGCAGTGAGACAGGGGGAAATGAAAAACTGTTTTTT.

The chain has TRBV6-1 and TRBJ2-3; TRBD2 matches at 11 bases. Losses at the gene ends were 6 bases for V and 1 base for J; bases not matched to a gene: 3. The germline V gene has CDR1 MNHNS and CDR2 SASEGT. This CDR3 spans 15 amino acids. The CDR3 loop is CASRLAGGGTDTQYF. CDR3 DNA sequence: TGTGCCAGCAGGCTAGCGGGGGGCGGCACAGATACGCAGTATTTT.

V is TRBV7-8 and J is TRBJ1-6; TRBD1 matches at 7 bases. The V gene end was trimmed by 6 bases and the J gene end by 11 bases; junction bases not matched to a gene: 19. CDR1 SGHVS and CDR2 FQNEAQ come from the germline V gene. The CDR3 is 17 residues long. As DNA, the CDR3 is TGTGCCAGCAGTCACCTGATCCAGGGACAGCACTCTACACCCCTCCACTTT. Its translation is CASSHLIQGQHSTPLHF.

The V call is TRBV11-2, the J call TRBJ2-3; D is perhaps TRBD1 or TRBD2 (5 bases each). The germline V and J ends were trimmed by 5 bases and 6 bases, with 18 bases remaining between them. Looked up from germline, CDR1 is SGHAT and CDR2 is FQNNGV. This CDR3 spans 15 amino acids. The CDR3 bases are TGTGCCAGCAGCCCCACTTGGGGGATTGCGGATACGCAGTATTTT. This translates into CASSPTWGIADTQYF.

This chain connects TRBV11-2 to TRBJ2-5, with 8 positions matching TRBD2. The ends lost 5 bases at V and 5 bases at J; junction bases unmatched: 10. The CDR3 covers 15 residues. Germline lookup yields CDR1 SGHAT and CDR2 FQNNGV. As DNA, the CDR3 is TGTGCCAGCAGCCTTCTAGAGCGGGGGCTGGAGACCCAGTACTTC. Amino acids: CASSLLERGLETQYF.

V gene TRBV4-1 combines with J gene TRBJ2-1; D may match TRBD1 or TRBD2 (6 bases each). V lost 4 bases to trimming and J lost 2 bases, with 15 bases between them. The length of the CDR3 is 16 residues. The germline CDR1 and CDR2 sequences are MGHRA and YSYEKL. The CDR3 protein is CASSRRTGATYNEQFF. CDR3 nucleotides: TGCGCCAGCAGCCGCCGAACGGGGGCAACCTACAATGAGCAGTTCTTC.

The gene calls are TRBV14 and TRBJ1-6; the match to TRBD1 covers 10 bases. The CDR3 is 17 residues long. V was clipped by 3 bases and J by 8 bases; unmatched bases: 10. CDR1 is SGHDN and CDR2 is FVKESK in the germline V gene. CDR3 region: CASSHVPGQGNHSPLHF. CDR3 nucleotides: TGTGCCAGCAGCCACGTCCCGGGACAGGGGAACCATTCACCCCTCCACTTT. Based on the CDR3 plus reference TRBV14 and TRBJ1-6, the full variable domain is EAGVTQFPSHSVIEKGQTVTLRCDPISGHDNLYWYRRVMGKEIKFLLHFVKESKQDESGMPNNRFLAERTGGTYSTLKVQPAELEDSGVYFCASSHVPGQGNHSPLHFGNGTRLTVT.

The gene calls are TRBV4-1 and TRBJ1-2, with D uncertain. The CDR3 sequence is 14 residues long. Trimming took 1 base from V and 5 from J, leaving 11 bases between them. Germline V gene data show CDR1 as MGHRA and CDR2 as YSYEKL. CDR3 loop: CASSQGPGDYGYTF. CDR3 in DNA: TGCGCCAGCAGCCAAGGACCTGGGGATTATGGCTACACCTTC.

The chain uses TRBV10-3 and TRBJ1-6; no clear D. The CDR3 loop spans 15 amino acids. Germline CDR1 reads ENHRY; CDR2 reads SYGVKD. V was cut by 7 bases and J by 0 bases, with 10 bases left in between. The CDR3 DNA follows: TGTGCCATCAAGCGCGCTAGCTCCTATAATTCACCCCTCCACTTT. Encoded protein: CAIKRASSYNSPLHF.

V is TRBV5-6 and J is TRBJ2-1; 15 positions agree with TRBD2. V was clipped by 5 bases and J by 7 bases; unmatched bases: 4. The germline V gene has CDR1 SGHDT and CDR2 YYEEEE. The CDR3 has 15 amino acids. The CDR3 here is CASRRTSGGANEQFF. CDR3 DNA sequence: TGTGCCAGCAGACGGACTAGCGGGGGGGCTAATGAGCAGTTCTTC. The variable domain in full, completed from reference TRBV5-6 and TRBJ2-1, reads DAGVTQSPTHLIKTRGQQVTLRCSPKSGHDTVSWYQQALGQGPQFIFQYYEEEERQRGNFPDRFSGHQFPNYSSELNVNALLLGDSALYLCASRRTSGGANEQFFGPGTRLTVL.

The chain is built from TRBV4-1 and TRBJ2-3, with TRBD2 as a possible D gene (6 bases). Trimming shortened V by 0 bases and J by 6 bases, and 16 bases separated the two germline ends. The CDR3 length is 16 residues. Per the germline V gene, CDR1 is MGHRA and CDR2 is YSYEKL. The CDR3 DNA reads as TGCGCCAGCAGCCAAGACCGACTAGGCCTAGGGGATACGCAGTATTTT. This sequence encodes CASSQDRLGLGDTQYF.

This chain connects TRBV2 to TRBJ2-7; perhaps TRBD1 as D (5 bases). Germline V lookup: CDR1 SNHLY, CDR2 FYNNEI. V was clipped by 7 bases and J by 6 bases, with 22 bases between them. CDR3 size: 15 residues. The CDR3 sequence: CASTLEGRTSGEQYF. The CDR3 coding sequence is TGTGCCAGCACCTTAGAAGGGCGGACATCTGGCGAGCAGTACTTC. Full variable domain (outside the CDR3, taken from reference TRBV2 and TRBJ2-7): EPEVTQTPSHQVTQMGQEVILRCVPISNHLYFYWYRQILGQKVEFLVSFYNNEISEKSEIFDDQFSVERPDGSNFTLKIRSTKLEDSAMYFCASTLEGRTSGEQYFGPGTRLTVT.

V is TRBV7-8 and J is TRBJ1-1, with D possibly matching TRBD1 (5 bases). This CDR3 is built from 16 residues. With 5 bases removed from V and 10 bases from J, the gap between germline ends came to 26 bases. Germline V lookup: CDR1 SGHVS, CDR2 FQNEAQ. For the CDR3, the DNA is TGTGCCAGCAGCCCGTTCTCGGCGGGGCCGGGTGACGGAGCTTTCTTT. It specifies CASSPFSAGPGDGAFF.

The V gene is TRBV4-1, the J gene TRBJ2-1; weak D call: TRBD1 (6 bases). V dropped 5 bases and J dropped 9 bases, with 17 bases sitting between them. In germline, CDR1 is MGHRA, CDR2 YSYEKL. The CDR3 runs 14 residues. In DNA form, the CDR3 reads TGCGCCAGCAGCTTTGAGAACAGGGTCAGTGAGCAGTTCTTC. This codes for CASSFENRVSEQFF.

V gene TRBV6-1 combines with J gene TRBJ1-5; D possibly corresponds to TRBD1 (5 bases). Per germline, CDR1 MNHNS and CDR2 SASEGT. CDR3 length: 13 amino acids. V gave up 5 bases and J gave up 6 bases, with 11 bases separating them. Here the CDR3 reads CASSTGGGQPQHF. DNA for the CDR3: TGTGCCAGCAGTACAGGCGGTGGTCAGCCCCAGCATTTT.

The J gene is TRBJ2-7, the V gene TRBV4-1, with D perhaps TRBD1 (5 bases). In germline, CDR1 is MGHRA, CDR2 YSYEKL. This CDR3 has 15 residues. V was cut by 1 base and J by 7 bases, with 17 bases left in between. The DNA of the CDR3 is TGCGCCAGCAGCCAAGCGACAGTCCTCCCGGGTGAGCAGTACTTC. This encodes CASSQATVLPGEQYF.

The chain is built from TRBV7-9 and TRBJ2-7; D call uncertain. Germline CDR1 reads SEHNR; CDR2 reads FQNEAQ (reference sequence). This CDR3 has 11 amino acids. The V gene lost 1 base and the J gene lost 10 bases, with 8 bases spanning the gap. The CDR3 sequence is CASSLGPAQYF. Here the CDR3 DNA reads TGTGCCAGCAGCTTAGGCCCAGCCCAGTACTTC.

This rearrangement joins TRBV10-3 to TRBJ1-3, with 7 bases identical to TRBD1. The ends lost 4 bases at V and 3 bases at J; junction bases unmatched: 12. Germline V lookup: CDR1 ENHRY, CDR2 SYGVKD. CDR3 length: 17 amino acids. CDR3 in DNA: TGTGCCATCAGTGGGTCTAGGGGACAGCAAAATGGAAACACCATATATTTT. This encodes CAISGSRGQQNGNTIYF.

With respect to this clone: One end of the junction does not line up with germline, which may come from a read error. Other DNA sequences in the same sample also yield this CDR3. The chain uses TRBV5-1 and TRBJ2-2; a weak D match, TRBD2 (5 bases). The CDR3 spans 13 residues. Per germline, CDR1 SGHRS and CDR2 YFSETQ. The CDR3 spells CASRFSNTGELFF. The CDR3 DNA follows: TGCGCCAGCAGGTTCAGTAACACCGGGGAGCTGTTTTTC.

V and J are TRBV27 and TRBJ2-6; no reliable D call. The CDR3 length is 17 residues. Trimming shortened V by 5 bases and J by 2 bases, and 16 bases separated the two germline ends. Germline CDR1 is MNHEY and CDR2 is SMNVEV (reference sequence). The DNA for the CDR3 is TGTGCCAGCAGTACCCGACATCGAGTCGCTGGGGCCAACGTCCTGACTTTC. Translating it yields CASSTRHRVAGANVLTF.

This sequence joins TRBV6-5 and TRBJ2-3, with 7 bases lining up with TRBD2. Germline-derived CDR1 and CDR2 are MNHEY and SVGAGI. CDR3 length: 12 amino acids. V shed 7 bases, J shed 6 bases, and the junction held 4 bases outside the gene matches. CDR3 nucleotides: TGTGCCAGCAACGACGGGGGGGATACGCAGTATTTT. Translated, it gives CASNDGGDTQYF.

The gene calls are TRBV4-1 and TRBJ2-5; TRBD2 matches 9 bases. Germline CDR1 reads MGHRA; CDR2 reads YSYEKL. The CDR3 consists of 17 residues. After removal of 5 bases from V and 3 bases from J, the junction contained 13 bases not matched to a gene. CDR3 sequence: CASSEISSGVFEETQYF. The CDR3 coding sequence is TGCGCCAGCAGCGAAATTTCTAGCGGGGTCTTCGAAGAGACCCAGTACTTC.

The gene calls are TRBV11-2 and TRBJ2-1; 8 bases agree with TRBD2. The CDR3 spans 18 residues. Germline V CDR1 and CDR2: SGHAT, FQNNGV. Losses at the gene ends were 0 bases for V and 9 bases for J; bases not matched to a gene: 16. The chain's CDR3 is CASSLDVYAGGEVCEQFF. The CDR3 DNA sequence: TGTGCCAGCAGCTTAGATGTTTATGCGGGGGGTGAGGTATGTGAGCAGTTCTTC.

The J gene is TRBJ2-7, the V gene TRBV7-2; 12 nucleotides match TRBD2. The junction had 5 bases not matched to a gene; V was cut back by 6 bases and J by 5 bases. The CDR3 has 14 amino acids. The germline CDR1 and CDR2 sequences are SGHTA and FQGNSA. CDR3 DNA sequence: TGTGCCAGCAGAACGGGACTAGCGGGTAACGAGCAGTACTTC. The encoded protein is CASRTGLAGNEQYF.

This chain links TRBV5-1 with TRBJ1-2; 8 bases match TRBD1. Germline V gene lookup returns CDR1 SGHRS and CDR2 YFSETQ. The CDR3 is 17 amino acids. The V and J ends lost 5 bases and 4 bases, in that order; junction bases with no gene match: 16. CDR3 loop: CASRNPGQAPEGYGYTF. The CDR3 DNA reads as TGCGCCAGCAGGAATCCGGGACAGGCGCCCGAGGGCTATGGCTACACCTTC.

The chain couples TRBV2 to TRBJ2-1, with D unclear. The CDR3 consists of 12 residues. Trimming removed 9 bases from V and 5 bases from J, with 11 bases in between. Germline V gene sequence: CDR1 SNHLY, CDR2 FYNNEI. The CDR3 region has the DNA TGTGCCAGTAAAAATCAGGACAATGAGCAGTTCTTC. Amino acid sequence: CASKNQDNEQFF.

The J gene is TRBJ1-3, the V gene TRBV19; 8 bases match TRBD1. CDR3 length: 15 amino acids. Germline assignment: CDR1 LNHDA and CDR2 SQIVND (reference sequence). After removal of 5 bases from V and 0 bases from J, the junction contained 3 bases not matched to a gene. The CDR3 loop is CASSWGTGSGNTIYF. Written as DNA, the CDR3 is TGTGCCAGTAGTTGGGGGACAGGCTCTGGAAACACCATATATTTT.

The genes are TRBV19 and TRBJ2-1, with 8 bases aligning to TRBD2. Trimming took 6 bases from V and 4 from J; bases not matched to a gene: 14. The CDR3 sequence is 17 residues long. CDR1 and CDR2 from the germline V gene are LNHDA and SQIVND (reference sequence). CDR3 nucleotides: TGTGCCAGTAGGGGAGGTACAAGCGGGGGTCTTTACAATGAGCAGTTCTTC. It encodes CASRGGTSGGLYNEQFF. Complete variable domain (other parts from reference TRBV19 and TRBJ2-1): DGGITQSPKYLFRKEGQNVTLSCEQNLNHDAMYWYRQDPGQGLRLIYYSQIVNDFQKGDIAEGYSVSREKKESFPLTVTSAQKNPTAFYLCASRGGTSGGLYNEQFFGPGTRLTVL.